This record covers a single TCR beta chain. The antigen this receptor binds is unknown. No much larger clone exists at a distance of one base, and base qualities are not known. The data belong to a study of blood T cell repertoires in COVID-19 (dated by TCRdb to the early 2020s). A note on the overall study: Samples covering the acute and convalescent phases of COVID-19 were provided by collaborators in the United States, Italy and Spain. Subjects who had been exposed to COVID-19, were actively infected with it, or had recovered from it provided the deeply sampled blood TCRbeta repertoires that made up the dataset. A de-identified subject ID, COVID-19 status, age in years and sex were almost always included in the sample metadata. The samples were drawn from two sources: the first 160 participants of the ongoing ImmuneRACE study, and 1,254 subjects contributed by 6 global collaborators. The prospective study material was composed of cDNA or gDNA derived from T cells, B-cell-depleted T cells, or PBMCs. The repertoires were released in a freely available public database meant as a resource for research on the immune response to SARS-CoV-2. Where available, HLA class I and class II types were obtained from metadata supplied by the sample provider rather than from assay-based typing.

Enrolling through a virtual design, the prospective study's participants ranged in age from roughly 18 to 90 years and lived across about two dozen United States geographic areas. In the prospective study, cohorts were assigned on the basis of participant-reported clinical history obtained from a screening survey and a study questionnaire. Mobile phlebotomists in the prospective study collected whole blood, serum and a nasopharyngeal or oropharyngeal swab from every participant. Prospective study participants could optionally give additional blood draws and questionnaires over an approximately two-month period. Blood samples from the prospective study were shipped frozen or at room temperature prior to DNA extraction. The CDR3 covers 14 residues, taking in both the cysteine and the phenylalanine. Left in the record is the CDR3 DNA by itself, 42 bases read in frame from the first base. Taken from the germline V gene, the CDR1 and CDR2 loops are WSHSY and SAAADI. V ends up 8 bases short and J 2 bases short, with an unmatched junction base count of 4.

The full study reports these points: The amount of clinical and demographic metadata varied by source and participant and was provided uncurated.

TCRbeta CDR3 regions were amplified from genomic DNA by means of the immunoSEQ Assay, a bias-controlled multiplex PCR. The paper's data handling went like this. The number of nucleated cells in each sample was estimated from the amplification of reference gene primers within the assay. To quantify the absolute abundance of each unique TCRbeta CDR3 rearrangement, sequence reads were collapsed and filtered. For each sample, productive Simpson clonality was calculated by taking the square root of Simpson's diversity index across productive rearrangements. In TCRdb, the immuneACCESS table is reduced to in-frame sequences with V and J assigned. These tables do not hold every clone; where another copy was compared, an unresolved V gene accounts for under half, and the others remain unexplained. V, J and clone size are those of that table, while D and trimming were read from the DNA. This sample comprises around 78,000 clones, roughly 89% of them detected only once. The top ten clonotypes cover 1.2% of the sample.

This chain joins TRBV10-2 to TRBJ2-7; the junction holds 12 bases that match TRBD2. The sequencing sample was made of PBMCs or T cells enriched from blood (not recorded which). The TCR originated in a woman aged 45-65 years with acute COVID-19. CDR3 reads: CASAGTSGPYEQYF. Read as DNA, the sequence is TGCGCCAGCGCGGGGACTAGCGGGCCCTACGAGCAGTACTTC.